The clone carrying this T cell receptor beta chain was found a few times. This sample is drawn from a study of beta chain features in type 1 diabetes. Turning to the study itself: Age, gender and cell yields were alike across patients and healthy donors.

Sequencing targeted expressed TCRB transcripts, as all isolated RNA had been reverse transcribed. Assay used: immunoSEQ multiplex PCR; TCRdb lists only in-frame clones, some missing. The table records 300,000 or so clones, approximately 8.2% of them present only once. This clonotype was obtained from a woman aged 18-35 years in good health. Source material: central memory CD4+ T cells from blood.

The CDR3 coding sequence is TGTGCCAGTAGTATCTCAGGCTACAGGGCCAACGTCCTGACTTTC. It codes for CASSISGYRANVLTF. V gene TRBV19 combines with J gene TRBJ2-6; no clear D gene. Germline CDR1 is LNHDA and CDR2 is SQIVND (reference sequence). V dropped 3 bases and J dropped 5 bases, with 11 bases sitting between them. The CDR3 length is 15 residues. The complete variable domain, with remaining parts taken from reference TRBV19 and TRBJ2-6, reads DGGITQSPKYLFRKEGQNVTLSCEQNLNHDAMYWYRQDPGQGLRLIYYSQIVNDFQKGDIAEGYSVSREKKESFPLTVTSAQKNPTAFYLCASSISGYRANVLTFGAGSRLTVL.